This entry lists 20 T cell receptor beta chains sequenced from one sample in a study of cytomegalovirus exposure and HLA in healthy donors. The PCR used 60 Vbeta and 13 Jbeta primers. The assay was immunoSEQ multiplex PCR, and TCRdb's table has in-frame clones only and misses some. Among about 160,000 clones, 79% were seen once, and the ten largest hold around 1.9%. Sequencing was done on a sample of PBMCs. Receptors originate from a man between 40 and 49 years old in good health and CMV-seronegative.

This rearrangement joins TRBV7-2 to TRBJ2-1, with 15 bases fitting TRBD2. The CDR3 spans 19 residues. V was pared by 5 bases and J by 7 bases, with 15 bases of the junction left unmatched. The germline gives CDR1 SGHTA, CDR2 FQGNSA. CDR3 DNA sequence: TGTGCCAGCAGCCGACCAGGACTAGCGGGAGGGCCTGGTCGGAATGAGCAGTTCTTC. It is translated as CASSRPGLAGGPGRNEQFF.

DNA of the CDR3: TGCGCCAGCCGAATAGCTTTTAACGGGGAAGAGACCCAGTACTTC. Residues: CASRIAFNGEETQYF. The rearrangement uses TRBV5-1 and TRBJ2-5, with D possibly being TRBD2 (5 bases). There are 15 residues in the CDR3. The V end was cut by 7 bases, the J end by 3 bases, with 19 bases between. Germline values: CDR1 SGHRS, CDR2 YFSETQ.

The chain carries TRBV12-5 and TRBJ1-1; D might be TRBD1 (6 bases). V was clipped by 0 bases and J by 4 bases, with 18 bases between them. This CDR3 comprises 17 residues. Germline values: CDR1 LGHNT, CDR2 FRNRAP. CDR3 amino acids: CASGLVRGTGIITEAFF. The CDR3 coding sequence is TGTGCTAGTGGTTTGGTACGCGGTACAGGGATCATCACTGAAGCTTTCTTT.

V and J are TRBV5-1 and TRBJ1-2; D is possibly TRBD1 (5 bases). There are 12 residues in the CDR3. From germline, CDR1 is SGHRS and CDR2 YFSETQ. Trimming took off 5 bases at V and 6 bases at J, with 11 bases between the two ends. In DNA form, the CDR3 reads TGCGCCAGCAGTCCCACCAGGGATGGCTACACCTTC. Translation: CASSPTRDGYTF.

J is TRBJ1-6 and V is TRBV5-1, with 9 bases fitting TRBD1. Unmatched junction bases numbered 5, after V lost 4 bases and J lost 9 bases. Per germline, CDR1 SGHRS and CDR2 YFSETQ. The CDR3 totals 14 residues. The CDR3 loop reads CASSPGQGGSPLHF. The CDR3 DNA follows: TGCGCCAGCAGCCCGGGACAGGGCGGTTCACCCCTCCACTTT.

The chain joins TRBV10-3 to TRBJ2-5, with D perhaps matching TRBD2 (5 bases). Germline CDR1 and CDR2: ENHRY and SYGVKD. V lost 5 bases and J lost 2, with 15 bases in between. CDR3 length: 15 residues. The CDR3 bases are TGTGCCATCAGTATTCGTCCGGGATGGCAAGAGACCCAGTACTTC. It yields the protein CAISIRPGWQETQYF.

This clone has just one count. This CDR3 reads CASSLGQGGDEQYF. The DNA for the CDR3 is TGCGCCAGCAGCTTGGGACAGGGTGGGGACGAGCAGTACTTC. This sequence joins TRBV5-1 and TRBJ2-5; 7 bases agree with TRBD1. The J call may be in error: the DNA end matches TRBJ2-7 better. Germline-derived CDR1 and CDR2 are SGHRS and YFSETQ. The CDR3 runs to 14 residues.

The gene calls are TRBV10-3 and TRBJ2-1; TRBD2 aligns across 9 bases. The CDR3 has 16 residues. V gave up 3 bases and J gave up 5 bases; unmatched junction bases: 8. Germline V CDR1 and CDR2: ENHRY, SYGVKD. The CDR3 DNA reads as TGTGCCATCAGTGACCCTGGACTAGCGCCTAACAATGAGCAGTTCTTC. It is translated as CAISDPGLAPNNEQFF.

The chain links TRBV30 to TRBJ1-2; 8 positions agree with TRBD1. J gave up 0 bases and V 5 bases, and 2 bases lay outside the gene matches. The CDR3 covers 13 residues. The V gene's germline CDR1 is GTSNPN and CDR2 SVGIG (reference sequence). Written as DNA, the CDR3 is TGTGCCTGGGACAGGGGAGCTAACTATGGCTACACCTTC. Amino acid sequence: CAWDRGANYGYTF.

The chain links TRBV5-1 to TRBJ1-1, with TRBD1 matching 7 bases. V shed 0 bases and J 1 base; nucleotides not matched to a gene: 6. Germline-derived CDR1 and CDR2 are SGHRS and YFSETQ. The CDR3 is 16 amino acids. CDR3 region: CASSLVGGHANTEAFF. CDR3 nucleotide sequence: TGCGCCAGCAGCTTGGTAGGGGGCCATGCGAACACTGAAGCTTTCTTT.

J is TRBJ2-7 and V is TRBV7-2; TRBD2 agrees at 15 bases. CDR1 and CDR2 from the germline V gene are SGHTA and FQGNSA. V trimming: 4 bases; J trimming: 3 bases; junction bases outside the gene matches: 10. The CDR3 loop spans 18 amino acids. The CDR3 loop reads CASSSRTSGRAVGYEQYF. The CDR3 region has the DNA TGTGCCAGCAGCTCTAGGACTAGCGGGAGGGCGGTTGGCTACGAGCAGTACTTC. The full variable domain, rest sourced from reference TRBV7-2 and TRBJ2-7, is GAGVSQSPSNKVTEKGKDVELRCDPISGHTALYWYRQSLGQGLEFLIYFQGNSAPDKSGLPSDRFSAERTGGSVSTLTIQRTQQEDSAVYLCASSSRTSGRAVGYEQYFGPGTRLTVT.

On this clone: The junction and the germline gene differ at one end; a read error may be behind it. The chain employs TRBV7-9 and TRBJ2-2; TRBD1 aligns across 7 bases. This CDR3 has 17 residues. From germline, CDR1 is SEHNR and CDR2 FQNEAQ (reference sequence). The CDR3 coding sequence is TGTTCCAGCAGCTCACCTCCGGGACAGATGAACACCGGGGAGCTGTTTTTT. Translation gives CSSSSPPGQMNTGELFF.

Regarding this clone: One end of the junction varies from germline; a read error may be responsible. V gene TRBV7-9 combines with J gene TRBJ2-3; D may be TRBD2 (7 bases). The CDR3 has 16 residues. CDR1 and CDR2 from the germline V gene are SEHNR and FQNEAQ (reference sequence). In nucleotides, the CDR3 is TGTTCCAGCAGCTCAAGAGGGGGAGGGCCGATAGATACGCAGTATTTT. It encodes CSSSSRGGGPIDTQYF. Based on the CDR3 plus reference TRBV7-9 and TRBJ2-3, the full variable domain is DTGVSQNPRHKITKRGQNVTFRCDPISEHNRLYWYRQTLGQGPEFLTYFQNEAQLEKSRLLSDRFSAERPKGSFSTLEIQRTEQGDSAMYLCSSSSRGGGPIDTQYFGPGTRLTVL.

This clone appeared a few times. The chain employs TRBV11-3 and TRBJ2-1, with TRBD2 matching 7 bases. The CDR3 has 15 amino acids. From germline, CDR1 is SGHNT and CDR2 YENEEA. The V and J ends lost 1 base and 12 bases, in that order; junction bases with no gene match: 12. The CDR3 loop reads CASSLGLADNERQFF. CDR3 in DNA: TGTGCCAGCAGCTTAGGGCTAGCGGATAATGAGCGGCAGTTCTTC.

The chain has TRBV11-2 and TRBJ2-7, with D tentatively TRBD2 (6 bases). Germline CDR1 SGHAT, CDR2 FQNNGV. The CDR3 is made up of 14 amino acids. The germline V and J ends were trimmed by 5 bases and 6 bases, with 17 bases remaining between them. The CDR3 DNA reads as TGTGCCAGCAGCCCAGCGGGCTCGGGAGTCGAGCAGTACTTC. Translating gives CASSPAGSGVEQYF.

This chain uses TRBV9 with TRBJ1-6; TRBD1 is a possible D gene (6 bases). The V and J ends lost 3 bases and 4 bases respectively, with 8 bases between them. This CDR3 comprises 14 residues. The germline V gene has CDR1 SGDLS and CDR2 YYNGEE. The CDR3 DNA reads TGTGCCAGCAGCGACGGACAGTATAATTCACCCCTCCACTTT. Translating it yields CASSDGQYNSPLHF.

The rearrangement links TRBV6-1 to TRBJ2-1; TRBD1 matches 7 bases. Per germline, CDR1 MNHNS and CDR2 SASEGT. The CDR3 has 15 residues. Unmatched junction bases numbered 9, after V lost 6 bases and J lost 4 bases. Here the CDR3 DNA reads TGTGCCAGCAGGAGGACAGGCGGCGGGTACAATGAGCAGTTCTTC. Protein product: CASRRTGGGYNEQFF.

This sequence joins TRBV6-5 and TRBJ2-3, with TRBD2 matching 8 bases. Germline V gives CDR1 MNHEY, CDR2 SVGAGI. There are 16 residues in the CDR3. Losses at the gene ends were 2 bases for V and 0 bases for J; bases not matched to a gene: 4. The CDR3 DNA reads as TGTGCCAGCAGTTACCGGGAGGGCCCCAGCACAGATACGCAGTATTTT. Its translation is CASSYREGPSTDTQYF.

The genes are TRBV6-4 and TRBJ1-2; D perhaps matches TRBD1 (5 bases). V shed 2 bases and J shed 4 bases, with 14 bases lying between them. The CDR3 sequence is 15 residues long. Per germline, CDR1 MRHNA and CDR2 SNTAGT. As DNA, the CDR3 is TGTGCCAGCAGTGACACGTTATCAGGGCCCTATGGCTACACCTTC. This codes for CASSDTLSGPYGYTF.

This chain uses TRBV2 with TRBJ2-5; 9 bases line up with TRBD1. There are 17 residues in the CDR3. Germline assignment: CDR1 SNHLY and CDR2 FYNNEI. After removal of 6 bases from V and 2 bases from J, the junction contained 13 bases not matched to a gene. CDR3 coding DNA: TGTGCCAGCAGACGACCCCCCCGGGACAGGGAACAAGAGACCCAGTACTTC. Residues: CASRRPPRDREQETQYF.